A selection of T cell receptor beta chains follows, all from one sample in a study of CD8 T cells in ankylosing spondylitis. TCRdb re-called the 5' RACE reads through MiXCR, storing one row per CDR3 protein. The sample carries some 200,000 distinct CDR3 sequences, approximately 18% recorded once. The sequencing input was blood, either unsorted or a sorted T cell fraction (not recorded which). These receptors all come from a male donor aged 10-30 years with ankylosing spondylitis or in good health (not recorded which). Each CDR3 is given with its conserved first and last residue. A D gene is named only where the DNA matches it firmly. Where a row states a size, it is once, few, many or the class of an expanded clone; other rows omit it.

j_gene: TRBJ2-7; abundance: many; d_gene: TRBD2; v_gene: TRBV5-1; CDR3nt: TGCGCCAGCAGCTTGGCACTAGCGGGAGTCTACGAGCAGTACTTC; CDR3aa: CASSLALAGVYEQYF
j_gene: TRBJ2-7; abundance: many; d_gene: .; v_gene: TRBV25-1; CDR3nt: TGTGCCACCTCTCGCGGAAACTACGAGCAGTACTTC; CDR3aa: CATSRGNYEQYF
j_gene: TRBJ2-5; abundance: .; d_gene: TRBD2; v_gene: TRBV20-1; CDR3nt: TGCAGTGCTAGGCGAGCGGGGGCGTCCCAAGGCACCCAGTACTTC; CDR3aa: CSARRAGASQGTQYF
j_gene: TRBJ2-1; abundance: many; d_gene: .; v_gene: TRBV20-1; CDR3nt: TGCAGTGCTAGAGGCCTAGCGAATGTCTACAATGAGCAGTTCTTC; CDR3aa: CSARGLANVYNEQFF
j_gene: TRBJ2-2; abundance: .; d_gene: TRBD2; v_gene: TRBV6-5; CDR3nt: TGTGCCAGCAGGAACGGGGGGGGAGCGAACACCGGGGAGCTGTTTTTT; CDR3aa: CASRNGGGANTGELFF
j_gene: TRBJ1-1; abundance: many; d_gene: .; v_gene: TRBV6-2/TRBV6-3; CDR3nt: TGTGCCAGCACCCCAGAAAGGACCGGGAGGATCTCTGAAGCTTTCTTT; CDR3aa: CASTPERTGRISEAFF
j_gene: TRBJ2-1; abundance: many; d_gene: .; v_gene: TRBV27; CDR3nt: TGTGCCAGCAGTTTTGGAGGAGGGCCAAGTCGTGAGCAGTTCTTC; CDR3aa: CASSFGGGPSREQFF
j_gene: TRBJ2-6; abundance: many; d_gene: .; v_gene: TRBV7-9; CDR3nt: TGTGCCAGCAGCTCTAACAAGGACGGATCCCCGTGGGCCAACGTCCTGACTTTC; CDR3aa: CASSSNKDGSPWANVLTF
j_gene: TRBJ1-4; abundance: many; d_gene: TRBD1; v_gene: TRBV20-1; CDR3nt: TGCAGTGCAAAGAATACAGGGGTGGGTGAAAAACTGTTTTTT; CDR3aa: CSAKNTGVGEKLFF
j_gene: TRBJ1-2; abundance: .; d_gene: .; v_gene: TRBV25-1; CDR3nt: TGTGCCAGCAGTGAATCGGGGGCTAACTATGGCTACACCTTC; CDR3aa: CASSESGANYGYTF
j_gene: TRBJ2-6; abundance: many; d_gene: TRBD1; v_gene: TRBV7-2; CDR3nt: TGTGCCAGCAGCCCTCGGACAGGAATACCCTCTGGGGCCAACGTCCTGACTTTC; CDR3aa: CASSPRTGIPSGANVLTF
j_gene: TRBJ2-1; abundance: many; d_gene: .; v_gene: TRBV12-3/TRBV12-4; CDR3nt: TGTGCCAGCAGTCGACAGGCAAGTGAGCAGTTCTTC; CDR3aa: CASSRQASEQFF
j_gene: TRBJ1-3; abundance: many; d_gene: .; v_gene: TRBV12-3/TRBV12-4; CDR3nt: TGTGCCAGCGCCCCCCCGCTAAGGGGTATGGTGGACACCATATATTTT; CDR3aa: CASAPPLRGMVDTIYF
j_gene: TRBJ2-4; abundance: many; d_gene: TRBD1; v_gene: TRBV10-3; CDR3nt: TGTGCCATCAGTGCAAGGGACAGCAAAAACATTCAGTACTTC; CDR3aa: CAISARDSKNIQYF
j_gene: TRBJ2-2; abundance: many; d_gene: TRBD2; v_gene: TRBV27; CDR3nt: TGTGCCAGCAGCTCTTCTCCGCGGGAGGGCCTAGGGGTCACCGGGGAGCTGTTTTTT; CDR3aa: CASSSSPREGLGVTGELFF
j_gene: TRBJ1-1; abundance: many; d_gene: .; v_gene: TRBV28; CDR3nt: TGTGCCAGCGCAGCGATGAACACTGAAGCTTTCTTT; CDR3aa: CASAAMNTEAFF
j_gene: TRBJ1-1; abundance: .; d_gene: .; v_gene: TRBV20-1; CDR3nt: TGCAGTGCTAGTTCGGGTCGGAGAACTGAAGCTTTCTTT; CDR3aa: CSASSGRRTEAFF
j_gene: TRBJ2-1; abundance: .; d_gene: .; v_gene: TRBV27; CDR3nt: TGTGCCAGCAGTCCCTATTTTGGGCCCTCGCAGACTGTTTACAATGAGCAGTTCTTC; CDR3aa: CASSPYFGPSQTVYNEQFF
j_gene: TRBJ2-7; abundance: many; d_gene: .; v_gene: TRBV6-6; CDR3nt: TGTGCCAGCAGTTACGAGGGCTACGAGCAGTACTTC; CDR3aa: CASSYEGYEQYF
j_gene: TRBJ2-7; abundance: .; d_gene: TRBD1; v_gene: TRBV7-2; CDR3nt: TGTGCCAGCAGCCTAGGGACAGGTTTAATAGGCTACGAGCAGTACTTC; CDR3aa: CASSLGTGLIGYEQYF